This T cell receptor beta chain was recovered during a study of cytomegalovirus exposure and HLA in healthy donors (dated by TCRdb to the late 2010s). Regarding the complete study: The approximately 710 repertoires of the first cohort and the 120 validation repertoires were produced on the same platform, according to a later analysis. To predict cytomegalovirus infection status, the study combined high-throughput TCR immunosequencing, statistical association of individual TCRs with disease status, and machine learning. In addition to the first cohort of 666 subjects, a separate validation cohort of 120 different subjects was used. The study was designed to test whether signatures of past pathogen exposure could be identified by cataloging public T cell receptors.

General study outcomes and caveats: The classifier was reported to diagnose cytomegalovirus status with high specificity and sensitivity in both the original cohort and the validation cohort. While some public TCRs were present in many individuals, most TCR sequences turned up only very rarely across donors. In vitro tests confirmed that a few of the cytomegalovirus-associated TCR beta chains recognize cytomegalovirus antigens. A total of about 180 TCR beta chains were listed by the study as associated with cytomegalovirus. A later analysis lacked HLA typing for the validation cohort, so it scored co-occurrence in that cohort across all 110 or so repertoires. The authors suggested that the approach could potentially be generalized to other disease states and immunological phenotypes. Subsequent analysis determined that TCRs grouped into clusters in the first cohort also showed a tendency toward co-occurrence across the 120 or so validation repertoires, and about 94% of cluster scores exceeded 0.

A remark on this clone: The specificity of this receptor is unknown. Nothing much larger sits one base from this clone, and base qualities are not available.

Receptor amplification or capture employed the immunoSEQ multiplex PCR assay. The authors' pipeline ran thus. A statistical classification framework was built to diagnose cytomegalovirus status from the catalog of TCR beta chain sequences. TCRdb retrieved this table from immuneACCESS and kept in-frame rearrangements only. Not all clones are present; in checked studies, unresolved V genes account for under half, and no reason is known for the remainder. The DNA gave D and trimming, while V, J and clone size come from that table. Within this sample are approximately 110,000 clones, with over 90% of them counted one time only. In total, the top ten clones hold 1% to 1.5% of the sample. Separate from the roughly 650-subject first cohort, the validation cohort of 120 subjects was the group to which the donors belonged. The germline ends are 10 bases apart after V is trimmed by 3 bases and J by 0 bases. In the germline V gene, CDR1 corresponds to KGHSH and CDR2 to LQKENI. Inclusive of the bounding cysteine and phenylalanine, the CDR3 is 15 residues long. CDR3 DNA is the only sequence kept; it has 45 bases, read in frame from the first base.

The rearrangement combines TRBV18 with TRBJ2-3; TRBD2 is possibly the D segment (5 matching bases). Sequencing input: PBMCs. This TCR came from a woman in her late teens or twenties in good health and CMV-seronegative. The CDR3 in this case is CASSPRGSSTDTQYF. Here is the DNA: TGTGCCAGCTCACCGCGAGGGAGCAGCACAGATACGCAGTATTTT.